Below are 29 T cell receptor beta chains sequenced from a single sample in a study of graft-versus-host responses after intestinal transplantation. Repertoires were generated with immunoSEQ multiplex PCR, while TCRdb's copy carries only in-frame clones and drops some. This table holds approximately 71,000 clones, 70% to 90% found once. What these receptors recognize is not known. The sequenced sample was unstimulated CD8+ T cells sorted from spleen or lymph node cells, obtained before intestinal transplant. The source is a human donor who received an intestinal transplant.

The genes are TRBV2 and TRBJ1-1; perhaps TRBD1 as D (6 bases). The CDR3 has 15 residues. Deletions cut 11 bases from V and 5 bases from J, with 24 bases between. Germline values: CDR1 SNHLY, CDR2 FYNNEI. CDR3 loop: CASIGGAGEGTEAFF. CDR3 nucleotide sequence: TGTGCCTCTATCGGGGGGGCCGGTGAGGGGACTGAAGCTTTCTTT.

In DNA, the CDR3 is TGTGCCAGCTCACCGGGAGGGGAGAGCTCCTACGAGCAGTACTTC. It codes for CASSPGGESSYEQYF. The chain uses TRBV18 and TRBJ2-7; 7 positions agree with TRBD2. The CDR3 spans 15 residues. V shed 3 bases, J shed 0 bases, and the junction held 5 bases outside the gene matches. Germline lookup yields CDR1 KGHSH and CDR2 LQKENI.

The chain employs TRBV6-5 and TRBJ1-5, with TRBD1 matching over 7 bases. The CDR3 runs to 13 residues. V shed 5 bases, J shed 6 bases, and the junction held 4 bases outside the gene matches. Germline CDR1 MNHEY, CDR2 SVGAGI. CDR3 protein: CASSISGGQPQHF. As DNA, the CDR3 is TGTGCCAGCAGTATTTCAGGGGGTCAGCCCCAGCATTTT.

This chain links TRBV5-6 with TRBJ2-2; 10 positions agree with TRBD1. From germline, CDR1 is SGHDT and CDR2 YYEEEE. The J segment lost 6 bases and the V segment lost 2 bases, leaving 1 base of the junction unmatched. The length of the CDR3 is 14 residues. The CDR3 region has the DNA TGTGCCAGCAGCTTCGGGACAGGGGCCGGGGAGCTGTTTTTT. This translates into CASSFGTGAGELFF.

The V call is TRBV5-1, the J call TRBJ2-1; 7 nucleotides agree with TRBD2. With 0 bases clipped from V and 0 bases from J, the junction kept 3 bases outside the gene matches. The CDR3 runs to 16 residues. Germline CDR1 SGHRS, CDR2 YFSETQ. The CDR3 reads CASSLVGGSSYNEQFF. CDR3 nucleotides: TGCGCCAGCAGCTTGGTCGGGGGGAGCTCCTACAATGAGCAGTTCTTC.

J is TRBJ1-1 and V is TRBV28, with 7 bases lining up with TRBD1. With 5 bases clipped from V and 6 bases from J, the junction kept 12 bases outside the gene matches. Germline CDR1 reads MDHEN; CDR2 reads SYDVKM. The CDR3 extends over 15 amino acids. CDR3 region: CASSTMKDRVPEAFF. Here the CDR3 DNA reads TGTGCCAGCAGTACTATGAAAGACAGGGTCCCTGAAGCTTTCTTT.

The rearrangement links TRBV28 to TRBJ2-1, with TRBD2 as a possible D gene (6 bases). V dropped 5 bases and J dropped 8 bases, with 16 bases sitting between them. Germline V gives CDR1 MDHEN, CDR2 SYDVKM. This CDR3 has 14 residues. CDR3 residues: CASSPWGESHEQFF. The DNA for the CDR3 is TGTGCCAGCAGTCCCTGGGGGGAGAGTCATGAGCAGTTCTTC. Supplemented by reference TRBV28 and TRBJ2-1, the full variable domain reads DVKVTQSSRYLVKRTGEKVFLECVQDMDHENMFWYRQDPGLGLRLIYFSYDVKMKEKGDIPEGYSVSREKKERFSLILESASTNQTSMYLCASSPWGESHEQFFGPGTRLTVL.

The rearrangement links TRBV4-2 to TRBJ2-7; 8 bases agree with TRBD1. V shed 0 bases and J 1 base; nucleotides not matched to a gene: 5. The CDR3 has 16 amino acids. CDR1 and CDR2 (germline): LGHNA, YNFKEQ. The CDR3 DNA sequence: TGTGCCAGCAGCCAAGATTCCGGACAGGGTTCCTACGAGCAGTACTTC. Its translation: CASSQDSGQGSYEQYF.

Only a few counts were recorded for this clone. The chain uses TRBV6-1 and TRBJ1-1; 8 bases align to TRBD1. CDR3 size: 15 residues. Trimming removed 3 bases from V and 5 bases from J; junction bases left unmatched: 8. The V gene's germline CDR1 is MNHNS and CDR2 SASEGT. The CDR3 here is CASSDYRTGRTEAFF. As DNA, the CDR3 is TGTGCCAGCAGTGATTACCGGACAGGGAGGACTGAAGCTTTCTTT.

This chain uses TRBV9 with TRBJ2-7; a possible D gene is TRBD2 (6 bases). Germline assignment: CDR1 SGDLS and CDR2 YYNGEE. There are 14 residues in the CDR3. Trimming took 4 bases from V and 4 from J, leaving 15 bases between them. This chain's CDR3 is CASSTYGGPYEQYF. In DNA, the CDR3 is TGTGCCAGCAGCACCTACGGGGGACCTTACGAGCAGTACTTC.

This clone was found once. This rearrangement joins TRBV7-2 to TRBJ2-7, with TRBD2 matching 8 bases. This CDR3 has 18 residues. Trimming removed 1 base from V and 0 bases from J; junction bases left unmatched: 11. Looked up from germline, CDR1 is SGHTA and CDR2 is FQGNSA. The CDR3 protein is CASSLEVWREDSSYEQYF. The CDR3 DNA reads TGTGCCAGCAGCTTAGAGGTTTGGCGGGAGGACAGCTCCTACGAGCAGTACTTC.

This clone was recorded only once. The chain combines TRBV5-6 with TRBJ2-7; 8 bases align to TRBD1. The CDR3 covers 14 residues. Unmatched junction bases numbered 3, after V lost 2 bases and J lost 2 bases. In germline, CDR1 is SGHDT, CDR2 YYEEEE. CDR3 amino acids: CASSLGQGPYEQYF. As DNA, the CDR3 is TGTGCCAGCAGCTTAGGACAGGGACCCTACGAGCAGTACTTC. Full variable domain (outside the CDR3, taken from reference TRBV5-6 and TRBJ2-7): DAGVTQSPTHLIKTRGQQVTLRCSPKSGHDTVSWYQQALGQGPQFIFQYYEEEERQRGNFPDRFSGHQFPNYSSELNVNALLLGDSALYLCASSLGQGPYEQYFGPGTRLTVT.

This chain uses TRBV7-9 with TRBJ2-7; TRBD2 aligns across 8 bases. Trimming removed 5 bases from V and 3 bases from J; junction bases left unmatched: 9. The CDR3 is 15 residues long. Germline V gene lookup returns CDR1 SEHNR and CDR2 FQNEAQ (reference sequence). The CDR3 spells CASSAGLGRFYEQYF. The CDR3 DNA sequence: TGTGCCAGCAGCGCGGGACTAGGACGCTTCTACGAGCAGTACTTC.

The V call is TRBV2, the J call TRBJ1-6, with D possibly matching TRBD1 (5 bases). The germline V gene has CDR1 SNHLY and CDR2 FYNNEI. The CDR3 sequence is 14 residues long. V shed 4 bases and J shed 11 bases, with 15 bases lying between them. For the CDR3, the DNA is TGTGCCAGCAGTGGGAGGGGTACGATTACACCCCTCCACTTT. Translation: CASSGRGTITPLHF. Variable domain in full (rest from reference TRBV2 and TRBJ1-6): EPEVTQTPSHQVTQMGQEVILRCVPISNHLYFYWYRQILGQKVEFLVSFYNNEISEKSEIFDDQFSVERPDGSNFTLKIRSTKLEDSAMYFCASSGRGTITPLHFGNGTRLTVT.

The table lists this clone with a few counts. The CDR3 sequence is CASSQGRVLTGVNTEAFF. For the CDR3, the DNA is TGCGCCAGCAGCCAAGGTAGGGTGTTGACAGGGGTGAACACTGAAGCTTTCTTT. The rearrangement joins TRBV4-1 to TRBJ1-1; 8 bases fit TRBD1. The CDR3 loop spans 18 amino acids. Trimming took 1 base from V and 0 from J; bases not matched to a gene: 10. Germline CDR1 MGHRA, CDR2 YSYEKL.

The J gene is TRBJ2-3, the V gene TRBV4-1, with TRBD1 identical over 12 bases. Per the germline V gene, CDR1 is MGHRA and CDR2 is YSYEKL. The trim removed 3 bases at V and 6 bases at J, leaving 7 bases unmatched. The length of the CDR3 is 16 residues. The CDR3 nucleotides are TGCGCCAGCAGCCAGGGGACAGGGGGCGCATGGGATACGCAGTATTTT. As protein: CASSQGTGGAWDTQYF.

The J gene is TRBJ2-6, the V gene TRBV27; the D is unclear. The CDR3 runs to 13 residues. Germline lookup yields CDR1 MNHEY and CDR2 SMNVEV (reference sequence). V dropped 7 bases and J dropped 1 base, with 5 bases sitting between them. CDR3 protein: CASTPSGANVLTF. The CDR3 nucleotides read TGTGCCAGCACCCCTTCTGGGGCCAACGTCCTGACTTTC.

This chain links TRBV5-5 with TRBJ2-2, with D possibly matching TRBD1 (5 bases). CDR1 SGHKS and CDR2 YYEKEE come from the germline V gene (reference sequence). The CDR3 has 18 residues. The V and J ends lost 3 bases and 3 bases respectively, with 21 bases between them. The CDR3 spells CASSSFPTPGPHTGELFF. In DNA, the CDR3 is TGTGCCAGCAGCTCTTTCCCCACTCCAGGGCCTCACACCGGGGAGCTGTTTTTT.

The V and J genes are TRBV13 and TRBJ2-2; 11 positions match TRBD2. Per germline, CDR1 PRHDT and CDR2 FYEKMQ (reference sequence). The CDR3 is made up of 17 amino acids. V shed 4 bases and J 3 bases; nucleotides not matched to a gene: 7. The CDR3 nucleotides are TGTGCCAGCAGCTCAGTCCCTAGCGGGAGGTACACCGGGGAGCTGTTTTTT. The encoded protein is CASSSVPSGRYTGELFF.

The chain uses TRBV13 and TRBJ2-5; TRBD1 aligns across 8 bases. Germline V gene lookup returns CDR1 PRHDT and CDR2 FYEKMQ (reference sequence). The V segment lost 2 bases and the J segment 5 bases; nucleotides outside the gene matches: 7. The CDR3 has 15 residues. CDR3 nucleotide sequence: TGTGCCAGCAGCTTATCTCCAGGGGGCCGGGAGACCCAGTACTTC. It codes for CASSLSPGGRETQYF.

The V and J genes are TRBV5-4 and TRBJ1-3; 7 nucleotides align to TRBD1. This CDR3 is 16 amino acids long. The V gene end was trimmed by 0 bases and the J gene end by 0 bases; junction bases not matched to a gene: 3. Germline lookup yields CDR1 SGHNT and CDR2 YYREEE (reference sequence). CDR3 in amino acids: CASSLDPGGSGNTIYF. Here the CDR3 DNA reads TGTGCCAGCAGCTTGGATCCAGGGGGCTCTGGAAACACCATATATTTT.

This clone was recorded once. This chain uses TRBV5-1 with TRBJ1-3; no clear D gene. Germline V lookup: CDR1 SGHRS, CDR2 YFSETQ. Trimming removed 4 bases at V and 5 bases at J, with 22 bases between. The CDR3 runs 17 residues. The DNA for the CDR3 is TGCGCCAGCAGCCCGCCAGGAGAGCCGGGATGGAGAAACACCATATATTTT. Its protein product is CASSPPGEPGWRNTIYF.

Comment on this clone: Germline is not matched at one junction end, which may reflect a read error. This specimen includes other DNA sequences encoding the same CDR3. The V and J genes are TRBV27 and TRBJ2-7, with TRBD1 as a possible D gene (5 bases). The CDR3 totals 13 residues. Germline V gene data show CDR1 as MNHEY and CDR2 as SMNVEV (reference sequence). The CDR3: CASSYRTQYEQYF. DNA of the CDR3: TGTGCCAGCAGTTACAGGACACAGTACGAACAGTACTTC.

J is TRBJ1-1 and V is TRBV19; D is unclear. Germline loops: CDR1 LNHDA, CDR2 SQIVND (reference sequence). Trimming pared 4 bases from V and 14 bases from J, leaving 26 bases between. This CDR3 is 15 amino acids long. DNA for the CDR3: TGTGCCAGTAGTAAGAAAGGAGGAGTAGGGCAATTTTCCTTCTTT. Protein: CASSKKGGVGQFSFF.

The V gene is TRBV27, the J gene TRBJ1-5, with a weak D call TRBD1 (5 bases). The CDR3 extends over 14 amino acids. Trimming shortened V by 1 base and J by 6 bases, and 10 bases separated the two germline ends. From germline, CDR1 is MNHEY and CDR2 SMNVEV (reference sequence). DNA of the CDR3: TGTGCCAGCAGTTTATTCTCGGGGGGTCAGCCCCAGCATTTT. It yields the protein CASSLFSGGQPQHF.

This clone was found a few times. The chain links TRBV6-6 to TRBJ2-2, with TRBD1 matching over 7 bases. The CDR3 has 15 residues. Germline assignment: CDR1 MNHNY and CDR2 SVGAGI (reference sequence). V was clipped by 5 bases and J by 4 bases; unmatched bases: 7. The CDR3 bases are TGTGCCAGCAGTCCCACAGGGGTGGGCACCGGGGAGCTGTTTTTT. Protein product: CASSPTGVGTGELFF.

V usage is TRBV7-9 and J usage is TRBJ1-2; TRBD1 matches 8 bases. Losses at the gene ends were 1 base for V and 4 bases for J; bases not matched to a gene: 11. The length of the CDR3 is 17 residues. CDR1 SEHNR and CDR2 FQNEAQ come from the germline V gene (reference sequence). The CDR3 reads CASSLGSGQGRRYGYTF. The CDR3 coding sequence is TGTGCCAGCAGCTTAGGATCCGGACAGGGTCGACGCTATGGCTACACCTTC.

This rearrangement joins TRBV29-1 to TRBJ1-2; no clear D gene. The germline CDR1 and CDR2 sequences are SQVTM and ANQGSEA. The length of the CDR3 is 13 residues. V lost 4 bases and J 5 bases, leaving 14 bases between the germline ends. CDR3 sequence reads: CSVVYSVEYGYTF. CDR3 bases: TGCAGCGTTGTATACAGTGTGGAATATGGCTACACCTTC.

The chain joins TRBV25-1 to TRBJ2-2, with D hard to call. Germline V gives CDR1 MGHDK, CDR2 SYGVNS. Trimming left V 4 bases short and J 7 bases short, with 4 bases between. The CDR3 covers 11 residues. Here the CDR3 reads CASSVSGELFF. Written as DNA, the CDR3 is TGTGCCAGCAGTGTTAGCGGGGAGCTGTTTTTT.